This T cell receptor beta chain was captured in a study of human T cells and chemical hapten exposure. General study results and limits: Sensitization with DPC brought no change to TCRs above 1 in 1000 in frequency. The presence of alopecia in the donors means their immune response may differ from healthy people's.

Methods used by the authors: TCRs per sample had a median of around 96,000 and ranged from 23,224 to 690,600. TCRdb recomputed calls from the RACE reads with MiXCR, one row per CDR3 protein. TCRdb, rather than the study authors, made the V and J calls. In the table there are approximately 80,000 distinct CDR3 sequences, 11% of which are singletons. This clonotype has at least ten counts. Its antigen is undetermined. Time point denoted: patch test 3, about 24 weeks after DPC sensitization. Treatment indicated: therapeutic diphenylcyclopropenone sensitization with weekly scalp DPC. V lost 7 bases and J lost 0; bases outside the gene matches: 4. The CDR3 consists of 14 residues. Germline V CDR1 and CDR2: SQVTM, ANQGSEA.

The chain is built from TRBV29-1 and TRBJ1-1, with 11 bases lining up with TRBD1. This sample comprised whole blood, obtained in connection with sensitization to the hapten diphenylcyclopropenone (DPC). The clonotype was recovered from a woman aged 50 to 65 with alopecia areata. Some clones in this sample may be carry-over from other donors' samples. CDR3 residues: CSGGQGGLNTEAFF. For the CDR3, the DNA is TGCAGCGGGGGACAGGGGGGTTTGAACACTGAAGCTTTCTTT. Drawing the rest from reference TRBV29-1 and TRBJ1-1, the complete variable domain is SAVISQKPSRDICQRGTSLTIQCQVDSQVTMMFWYRQQPGQSLTLIATANQGSEATYESGFVIDKFPISRPNLTFSTLTVSNMSPEDSSIYLCSGGQGGLNTEAFFGQGTRLTVV.